The 23 T cell receptor beta chains below were found in one sample sequenced in a study of cytomegalovirus exposure and HLA in healthy donors. Primers: 60 Vbeta forward and 13 Jbeta reverse. The table came from immunoSEQ multiplex PCR; TCRdb's copy has only in-frame clones and leaves some out. The sample yields 60,000 to 85,000 clones, about 79% seen once. Input material: PBMCs. The source of these receptors is a man aged 65 to 85 in good health and CMV-seropositive.

J is TRBJ1-4 and V is TRBV14; D not certain. Per germline, CDR1 SGHDN and CDR2 FVKESK. V was clipped by 2 bases and J by 14 bases, with 9 bases between them. The length of the CDR3 is 11 residues. The CDR3 region is CASSQTNILFF. The CDR3 DNA reads TGTGCCAGCAGCCAAACTAATATTCTGTTTTTT.

This clone was seen a single time. This chain connects TRBV19 to TRBJ2-5; 7 bases are a match to TRBD2. The V segment lost 4 bases and the J segment 2 bases; nucleotides outside the gene matches: 4. The CDR3 runs to 14 residues. Germline V lookup: CDR1 LNHDA, CDR2 SQIVND (reference sequence). CDR3 bases: TGTGCCAGTAGTACCTCGGGAGGACAAGAGACCCAGTACTTC. Translation: CASSTSGGQETQYF.

The chain uses TRBV2 and TRBJ1-6; 9 positions agree with TRBD1. V lost 2 bases to trimming and J lost 8 bases; unmatched junction nucleotides: 4. CDR1 and CDR2 from the germline V gene are SNHLY and FYNNEI. This CDR3 is 15 amino acids long. The chain's CDR3 is CASSESGTGYSPLHF. CDR3 nucleotide sequence: TGTGCCAGCAGTGAATCCGGGACAGGGTATTCACCCCTCCACTTT.

The rearrangement joins TRBV2 to TRBJ1-4; D ambiguous. The ends were cut back, 7 bases at V and 4 bases at J, with 16 bases in the middle. The CDR3 runs to 15 residues. Germline lookup yields CDR1 SNHLY and CDR2 FYNNEI. CDR3 sequence (DNA): TGTGCCAGCACCCTAGGGAGGGTTGGTAATGAAAAACTGTTTTTT. Protein: CASTLGRVGNEKLFF.

This rearrangement joins TRBV5-1 to TRBJ2-5; 10 bases agree with TRBD2. Looked up from germline, CDR1 is SGHRS and CDR2 is YFSETQ. V gave up 3 bases and J gave up 5 bases; unmatched junction bases: 7. The CDR3 runs to 15 residues. This chain's CDR3 is CASSSSGGPRETQYF. CDR3 DNA sequence: TGCGCCAGCAGCTCTAGCGGGGGACCACGGGAGACCCAGTACTTC.

This clone appeared once. The V gene is TRBV2, the J gene TRBJ2-3; 8 bases are shared with TRBD2. The length of the CDR3 is 14 residues. V lost 3 bases, J lost 3 bases, and 2 bases stayed unmatched. Germline V gene sequence: CDR1 SNHLY, CDR2 FYNNEI. DNA of the CDR3: TGTGCCAGCAGTGACAGCGGGGGAACAGATACGCAGTATTTT. This translates into CASSDSGGTDTQYF.

The CDR3 coding sequence is TGTGCCATCAGACCGGGACTAGCGGGAGTATGGGATACGCAGTATTTT. The encoded protein is CAIRPGLAGVWDTQYF. The chain is built from TRBV10-3 and TRBJ2-3; 14 bases agree with TRBD2. The CDR3 extends over 16 amino acids. After removal of 6 bases from V and 6 bases from J, the junction contained 8 bases not matched to a gene. Germline CDR1 reads ENHRY; CDR2 reads SYGVKD.

This clone appeared a few times. The chain recombines TRBV7-2 with TRBJ2-7; unclear D gene. Deletions cut 1 base from V and 0 bases from J, with 10 bases between. Germline V gives CDR1 SGHTA, CDR2 FQGNSA. The CDR3 is 15 residues long. The CDR3 nucleotides are TGTGCCAGCAGCTTAGGTCAACCAGGCTCCTACGAGCAGTACTTC. This sequence encodes CASSLGQPGSYEQYF. Based on the CDR3 plus reference TRBV7-2 and TRBJ2-7, the full variable domain is GAGVSQSPSNKVTEKGKDVELRCDPISGHTALYWYRQSLGQGLEFLIYFQGNSAPDKSGLPSDRFSAERTGGSVSTLTIQRTQQEDSAVYLCASSLGQPGSYEQYFGPGTRLTVT.

This clone has just a few counts. V gene TRBV2 combines with J gene TRBJ2-7, with D uncertain. Germline V CDR1 and CDR2: SNHLY, FYNNEI. V was clipped by 6 bases and J by 6 bases, with 12 bases between them. The CDR3 is 12 residues long. The CDR3 sequence is CASSTTGGEQYF. Here the CDR3 DNA reads TGTGCCAGCAGCACGACGGGTGGCGAGCAGTACTTC.

The J gene is TRBJ2-7, the V gene TRBV11-2, with TRBD1 identical over 10 bases. Trimming at V came to 4 bases and at J to 6 bases, leaving 6 bases not matched to a gene. Looked up from germline, CDR1 is SGHAT and CDR2 is FQNNGV. The CDR3 is 14 amino acids. The CDR3 sequence: CASSSPGQGTEQYF. The CDR3 DNA is TGTGCCAGCAGCTCCCCGGGACAGGGGACCGAGCAGTACTTC.

This clone was seen a few times. V gene TRBV6-6 combines with J gene TRBJ2-1; 7 bases align to TRBD2. The CDR3 runs to 12 residues. The V segment lost 5 bases and the J segment 10 bases; nucleotides outside the gene matches: 5. Germline V gene lookup returns CDR1 MNHNY and CDR2 SVGAGI (reference sequence). The CDR3 DNA reads as TGTGCCAGCAGTAACCAACTAGCGGAGCAGTTCTTC. It is translated as CASSNQLAEQFF.

The J gene is TRBJ1-2, the V gene TRBV18, with TRBD1 as a possible D gene (6 bases). CDR1 and CDR2 (germline): KGHSH, LQKENI. The CDR3 runs 14 residues. V was trimmed by 2 bases and J by 2 bases, leaving 9 bases between them. This CDR3 reads CASSPSRGNYGYTF. In nucleotides, the CDR3 is TGTGCCAGCTCACCATCGAGGGGGAACTATGGCTACACCTTC. The full variable domain, in which reference TRBV18 and TRBJ1-2 provide the parts outside the CDR3, is NAGVMQNPRHLVRRRGQEARLRCSPMKGHSHVYWYRQLPEEGLKFMVYLQKENIIDESGMPKERFSAEFPKEGPSILRIQQVVRGDSAAYFCASSPSRGNYGYTFGSGTRLTVV.

The V and J genes are TRBV15 and TRBJ2-2; TRBD2 might be the D (7 bases). From germline, CDR1 is LNHNV and CDR2 YYDKDF (reference sequence). V lost 5 bases, J lost 13 bases, and 20 bases lay in between. The CDR3 spans 14 residues. CDR3 bases: TGTGCCACCAGCGTCGAACGGGGGGCGAGGTTGCTGTTTTTT. Its translation: CATSVERGARLLFF.

V gene TRBV7-8 combines with J gene TRBJ1-1; the D gene is possibly TRBD1 (6 bases). This CDR3 is built from 15 residues. Germline values: CDR1 SGHVS, CDR2 FQNEAQ. V lost 5 bases, J lost 0 bases, and 13 bases lay in between. DNA of the CDR3: TGTGCCAGCAGCCCCAGGACAGTTATGAACACTGAAGCTTTCTTT. Translating it yields CASSPRTVMNTEAFF.

V is TRBV5-1 and J is TRBJ2-7; 12 bases fit TRBD1. Germline V lookup: CDR1 SGHRS, CDR2 YFSETQ. CDR3 length: 14 amino acids. V dropped 4 bases and J dropped 5; count of bases not matched to a gene: 4. CDR3 sequence reads: CASSKGQGANEQYF. CDR3 DNA: TGCGCCAGCAGCAAGGGACAGGGGGCTAACGAGCAGTACTTC.

The chain carries TRBV5-1 and TRBJ2-1, with a possible D match to TRBD2 (5 bases). CDR1 SGHRS and CDR2 YFSETQ come from the germline V gene. Trimming stripped 5 bases from V and 7 bases from J, with 19 bases between. There are 15 residues in the CDR3. The CDR3 loop is CASRRPGRVVNEQFF. DNA of the CDR3: TGCGCCAGCAGAAGACCGGGAAGGGTGGTGAATGAGCAGTTCTTC.

The chain combines TRBV5-1 with TRBJ2-6, with D possibly TRBD1 on 5 matching bases. Deletions cut 0 bases from V and 2 bases from J, with 6 bases between. The germline gives CDR1 SGHRS, CDR2 YFSETQ. The CDR3 contains 15 residues. As DNA, the CDR3 is TGCGCCAGCAGCTTGGCAGGGACTGGGGCCAACGTCCTGACTTTC. This encodes CASSLAGTGANVLTF.

J is TRBJ1-3 and V is TRBV4-1; TRBD1 matches at 7 bases. Germline loops: CDR1 MGHRA, CDR2 YSYEKL. V shed 4 bases and J 1 base; nucleotides not matched to a gene: 10. The length of the CDR3 is 17 residues. CDR3 coding DNA: TGCGCCAGCAGCCGCAGCAACAGGGGAATTTCTGGAAACACCATATATTTT. Its protein product is CASSRSNRGISGNTIYF.

The genes are TRBV5-4 and TRBJ2-7, with D perhaps matching TRBD1 (5 bases). V lost 2 bases, J lost 2 bases, and 11 bases lay in between. Germline V gene data show CDR1 as SGHNT and CDR2 as YYREEE (reference sequence). This CDR3 spans 14 amino acids. In DNA form, the CDR3 reads TGTGCCAGCAGCTTTACAGGTGTACCCTACGAGCAGTACTTC. It codes for CASSFTGVPYEQYF.

V usage is TRBV5-6 and J usage is TRBJ2-7; tentatively, D is TRBD2 (6 bases). V lost 2 bases and J 2 bases, leaving 11 bases between the germline ends. CDR3 size: 14 residues. The germline gives CDR1 SGHDT, CDR2 YYEEEE. CDR3 protein: CASSFRGGTYEQYF. The CDR3 DNA reads TGTGCCAGCAGCTTTCGTGGGGGGACCTACGAGCAGTACTTC.

This chain's CDR3 is CSVFGQAGELFF. DNA for the CDR3: TGCAGCGTTTTCGGACAGGCCGGGGAGCTGTTTTTT. The chain recombines TRBV29-1 with TRBJ2-2; 7 bases are a match to TRBD1. V shed 5 bases and J 6 bases; nucleotides not matched to a gene: 3. This CDR3 is 12 amino acids long. Per germline, CDR1 SQVTM and CDR2 ANQGSEA.

The chain joins TRBV5-1 to TRBJ2-2, with D possibly being TRBD1 (5 bases). Trimming left V 1 base short and J 4 bases short, with 11 bases between. Germline V gives CDR1 SGHRS, CDR2 YFSETQ. CDR3 length equals 15 residues. The CDR3: CASSLRQGSTGELFF. As DNA, the CDR3 is TGCGCCAGCAGCTTGAGGCAGGGAAGCACCGGGGAGCTGTTTTTT. Filled out from reference TRBV5-1 and TRBJ2-2, the complete variable domain reads KAGVTQTPRYLIKTRGQQVTLSCSPISGHRSVSWYQQTPGQGLQFLFEYFSETQRNKGNFPGRFSGRQFSNSRSEMNVSTLELGDSALYLCASSLRQGSTGELFFGEGSRLTVL.

This rearrangement joins TRBV5-8 to TRBJ2-1; TRBD1 matches at 9 bases. Germline CDR1 and CDR2: SGHTS and YDEGEE. With V trimmed by 4 bases and J by 8 bases, 13 bases remained unmatched. The CDR3 is made up of 16 amino acids. DNA of the CDR3: TGTGCCAGCAGCGTAGGCGGGACAGGGAGGCGAGATGAGCAGTTCTTC. Its protein is CASSVGGTGRRDEQFF.